This TCR beta chain emerged from a study of OX40 agonist ivuxolimab in advanced cancers. In terms of the full investigation: Ivuxolimab, which targeted the costimulatory receptor OX40 (CD134), was an agonistic, fully human IgG2 monoclonal antibody. Intravenous ivuxolimab was administered to patients every 2 weeks at six dose levels: 0.01, 0.1, 0.3, 1.5, 3 and 10 mg/kg. Of the approximately 54 patients in dose escalation, 19 had hepatocellular carcinoma, some 15 had melanoma, 9 had renal cell carcinoma and 9 had head and neck cancer. A male proportion of 82.7% and a mean age of around 60 years, ranging from 23 to 79, were recorded for the dose-escalation cohort. Patients were allowed to have had prior anti-PD-1, anti-PD-L1 or anti-CTLA-4 therapy, and around 43% of the dose-escalation patients had been treated with checkpoint inhibitors. Partial responses were achieved by three dose-escalation patients, of whom one had hepatocellular carcinoma and two had cutaneous melanoma. The point of sequencing TCRbeta in the periphery was to test whether ivuxolimab changed TCR sequence diversity and drove clonal T-cell expansion. The paper reports the monotherapy dose-escalation portion (N of about 50 patients) of the phase I ivuxolimab trial.

To sequence the TCRbeta CDR3 region, genomic DNA was isolated from the sorted cells. TCRbeta CDR3 regions were sequenced using the immunoSEQ Assay. As stored in TCRdb, this immuneACCESS dataset retains in-frame rearrangements with V and J assigned. A fraction of the clones does not appear; measured against another copy, unresolved V genes explain less than half of the discrepancy, and the remainder lacks a known reason. Counted in this sample were around 80,000 clones; approximately 88% of them appeared once. The ten top clones hold about 2.7% of the sample. The full study reports these points: After ivuxolimab, CD8+ T cells had more expanded clones than CD4+ T cells on average. The antigen specificity of the peripheral T cells that underwent clonal expansion was not determined. Partial responders in the 0.1-3.0 mg/kg groups had among the lowest normalized peripheral clonal expansion, especially among CD8+ T cells. At doses of 0.1 to 3.0 mg/kg, clonal expansion of both CD4+ and CD8+ blood T cells was observed from baseline to week 6. Low levels of normalized T-cell clonal expansion were also seen in some patients who did not respond.

Taken from cysteine to phenylalanine, the CDR3 has 14 residues. Just the 42-base CDR3 DNA is kept, in frame starting at base 1. Trimming takes 4 bases from V and 4 bases from J, and the germline ends sit 11 bases apart. CDR1 and CDR2, per the germline V gene, are MNHNS and SASEGT. Patients with a history of autoimmune disease or receiving systemic immunosuppression were excluded from the trial. Peripheral blood for TCR sequencing was collected from all dose cohorts at baseline, on cycle 4 day 1, and on cycle 7 day 1. The samples were taken from a phase I, first-in-human, multicenter, open-label dose-escalation trial of ivuxolimab. Adults with locally advanced or metastatic melanoma, renal cell carcinoma, hepatocellular carcinoma or head and neck squamous cell carcinoma were enrolled in the trial. CD4+ and CD8+ T cells were sorted separately from peripheral blood before TCR sequencing. The sample holds a few counts of this clone. Its antigen is unknown. Per-base quality was not reported, and no clone a single base away is much larger than it.

The specimen comprised CD4+ or CD8+ T cells sorted from blood, sampled in a trial of the OX40 agonist ivuxolimab. The sequence came from an adult with an advanced solid tumor such as melanoma, head and neck, liver or kidney cancer. The V gene is TRBV6-1 and the J gene is TRBJ2-1; the D gene identity is not certain. The CDR3 protein sequence reads: CASSAWARYNEQFF. Here is the DNA: TGTGCCAGCAGTGCATGGGCACGGTACAATGAGCAGTTCTTC.